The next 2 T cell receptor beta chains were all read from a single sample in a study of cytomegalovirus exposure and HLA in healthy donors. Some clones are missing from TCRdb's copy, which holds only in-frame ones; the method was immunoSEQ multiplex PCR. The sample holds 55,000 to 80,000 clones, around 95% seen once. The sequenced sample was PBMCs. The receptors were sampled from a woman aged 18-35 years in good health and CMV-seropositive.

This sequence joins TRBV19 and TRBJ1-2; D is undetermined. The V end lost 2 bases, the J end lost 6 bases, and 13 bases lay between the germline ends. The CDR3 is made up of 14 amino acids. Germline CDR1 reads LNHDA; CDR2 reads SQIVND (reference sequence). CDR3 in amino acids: CASSIQGLEDGYTF. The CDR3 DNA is TGTGCCAGTAGTATACAAGGGCTGGAGGATGGCTACACCTTC. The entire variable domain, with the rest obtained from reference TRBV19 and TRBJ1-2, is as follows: DGGITQSPKYLFRKEGQNVTLSCEQNLNHDAMYWYRQDPGQGLRLIYYSQIVNDFQKGDIAEGYSVSREKKESFPLTVTSAQKNPTAFYLCASSIQGLEDGYTFGSGTRLTVV.

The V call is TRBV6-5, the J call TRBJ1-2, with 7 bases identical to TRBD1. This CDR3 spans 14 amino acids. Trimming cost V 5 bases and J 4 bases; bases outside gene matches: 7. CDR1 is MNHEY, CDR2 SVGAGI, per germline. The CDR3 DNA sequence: TGTGCCAGCAGTCTGTCGACAGGGCCCTATGGCTACACCTTC. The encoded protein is CASSLSTGPYGYTF.